Described below is a single T cell receptor (beta chain) sequence and its context. The same CDR3 also results from other DNA sequences found in this sample. Here immunoSEQ multiplex PCR was the method, and the copy in TCRdb shows in-frame clones only, minus some. The sample contains under 300,000 clones, approximately 84% of which appear only once. The data were taken from a study of Tregs in tolerant kidney transplant recipients. Per the germline V gene, CDR1 is KGHSH and CDR2 is LQKENI. The ends were cut back, 3 bases at V and 4 bases at J, with 10 bases in the middle. The CDR3 is 14 amino acids. This TCR derives from a human donor in good health. This chain connects TRBV18 to TRBJ2-1; either TRBD1 or TRBD2 may supply D (5 bases each). Sequencing input: CD4+ T cells from blood. The CDR3 is CASSPRDGYNEQFF. The CDR3 coding sequence is TGTGCCAGCTCACCCCGGGACGGATACAATGAGCAGTTCTTC.